These 22 T cell receptor beta chains were all obtained from the same sample, sequenced in a study of blood T cells in healthy people across ages. A second PCR of roughly 6 to 12 cycles used a sample-barcoded 5' primer and a J-beta primer mix. TCRdb called the 5' RACE reads again in MiXCR, with one record for every CDR3 protein. The data hold 1.2 million to 1.5 million distinct CDR3 sequences, with 55% to 75% observed a single time. Sequences were obtained from blood. The receptors derive from a young man in good health.

The chain employs TRBV6-2 or TRBV6-3 and TRBJ2-3, with a tentative D call TRBD2 (5 bases). From germline, CDR1 is MNHEY and CDR2 SVGEGT. This CDR3 spans 17 amino acids. V was trimmed by 8 bases and J by 4 bases, leaving 25 bases between them. The CDR3 nucleotides are TGTGCCAGCCGGGAAGGTAGGCTAATGACAAGCGCAGATACGCAGTATTTT. Protein product: CASREGRLMTSADTQYF.

CDR3 nucleotides: TGTGCCAGCAGCTTATGGAGTGGGTCAGAGACCCAGTACTTC. This encodes CASSLWSGSETQYF. The rearrangement joins TRBV11-2 to TRBJ2-7; D gene ambiguous. The better agreement between TRBJ2-5 and the DNA end casts doubt on the J call. This CDR3 is built from 14 residues. Germline V CDR1 and CDR2: SGHAT, FQNNGV.

This clonotype was counted only a few times. This sequence joins TRBV20-1 and TRBJ1-2, with TRBD1 matching over 7 bases. The CDR3 covers 18 residues. Germline V lookup: CDR1 DFQATT, CDR2 SNEGSKA (reference sequence). With V trimmed by 0 bases and J by 5 bases, 18 bases remained unmatched. As DNA, the CDR3 is TGCAGTGCTAGAGACCGCCGGTGGGAACAGGGGAGCATATATGGCTACACCTTC. Translated: CSARDRRWEQGSIYGYTF.

The V call is TRBV20-1, the J call TRBJ2-3; 11 nucleotides line up with TRBD2. V gave up 5 bases and J gave up 2 bases; unmatched junction bases: 15. The germline CDR1 and CDR2 sequences are DFQATT and SNEGSKA (reference sequence). This CDR3 contains 18 residues. CDR3 DNA: TGCAGTGCTCGCCCAATACTAACTAGCGGGGGCTTCACAGATACGCAGTATTTT. This codes for CSARPILTSGGFTDTQYF.

This clonotype appeared a few times. This chain uses TRBV12-3 or TRBV12-4 with TRBJ2-7, with D perhaps TRBD2 (5 bases). V dropped 8 bases and J dropped 0 bases, with 14 bases sitting between them. CDR3 length: 14 amino acids. CDR3 coding DNA: TGTGCCAGCTGTGGGTGGGAGACCTCCTACGAGCAGTACTTC. This sequence encodes CASCGWETSYEQYF.

J is TRBJ1-5 and V is TRBV2, with D possibly TRBD1 on 6 matching bases. The V and J ends lost 5 bases and 7 bases respectively, with 15 bases between them. Germline CDR1 SNHLY, CDR2 FYNNEI. This CDR3 is 14 amino acids long. This CDR3 reads CASSQLQGNQPQHF. The DNA for the CDR3 is TGTGCCAGCAGTCAGCTACAGGGTAACCAGCCCCAGCATTTT.

This sequence joins TRBV2 and TRBJ2-6; D is unresolved. CDR1 and CDR2 from the germline V gene are SNHLY and FYNNEI. This CDR3 contains 16 residues. V shed 1 base and J shed 5 bases, with 12 bases lying between them. CDR3 amino acids: CASSEETGSWANVLTF. CDR3 in DNA: TGTGCCAGCAGTGAAGAGACCGGGTCTTGGGCCAACGTCCTGACTTTC.

This clonotype was found a few times. The V gene is TRBV12-3 or TRBV12-4, the J gene TRBJ1-1; D perhaps matches TRBD1 (5 bases). The V end lost 5 bases, the J end lost 0 bases, and 13 bases lay between the germline ends. The CDR3 is 15 residues long. As DNA, the CDR3 is TGTGCCAGCAGTACCCTCGGACACCTGAACACTGAAGCTTTCTTT. This gives the protein CASSTLGHLNTEAFF.

The genes are TRBV7-9 and TRBJ1-2; D is unresolved. This CDR3 contains 13 residues. Germline loops: CDR1 SEHNR, CDR2 FQNEAQ (reference sequence). Trimming cost V 1 base and J 13 bases, with 16 bases left between them. CDR3 protein: CASSLERAGGFTF. The DNA of the CDR3 is TGTGCCAGCAGCTTAGAGAGGGCCGGTGGTTTCACCTTC.

This chain uses TRBV20-1 with TRBJ2-1; 12 nucleotides match TRBD2. The V gene end was trimmed by 2 bases and the J gene end by 1 base; junction bases not matched to a gene: 0. CDR3 length: 15 amino acids. Germline V CDR1 and CDR2: DFQATT, SNEGSKA (reference sequence). The CDR3 sequence: CSARLAGGSYNEQFF. DNA for the CDR3: TGCAGTGCTAGACTAGCGGGAGGGTCCTACAATGAGCAGTTCTTC.

V gene TRBV30 combines with J gene TRBJ2-5; D perhaps matches TRBD2 (5 bases). Between the trimmed V and J ends, which lost 0 bases and 5 bases, there was a span of 19 bases. Germline loops: CDR1 GTSNPN, CDR2 SVGIG (reference sequence). The CDR3 spans 16 residues. The CDR3 loop is CAWSVPHDPGSETQYF. DNA for the CDR3: TGTGCCTGGAGTGTACCCCACGATCCGGGGAGCGAGACCCAGTACTTC. The entire variable domain, with the rest obtained from reference TRBV30 and TRBJ2-5, is as follows: SQTIHQWPATLVQPVGSPLSLECTVEGTSNPNLYWYRQAAGRGLQLLFYSVGIGQISSEVPQNLSASRPQDRQFILSSKKLLLSDSGFYLCAWSVPHDPGSETQYFGPGTRLLVL.

This clonotype has a handful of counts. The chain has TRBV15 and TRBJ1-4; D is undetermined. Germline V gene sequence: CDR1 LNHNV, CDR2 YYDKDF (reference sequence). The V end lost 0 bases, the J end lost 0 bases, and 17 bases lay between the germline ends. This CDR3 region has 19 residues. CDR3 sequence (DNA): TGTGCCACCAGCAGAGATTCGCGGCGGCGGGCAGCAACTAATGAAAAACTGTTTTTT. Amino acid sequence: CATSRDSRRRAATNEKLFF.

The count of this clonotype is one. The chain recombines TRBV29-1 with TRBJ2-1; D possibly corresponds to TRBD2 (5 bases). The CDR3 covers 11 residues. Per the germline V gene, CDR1 is SQVTM and CDR2 is ANQGSEA. The V gene lost 4 bases and the J gene lost 7 bases, with 8 bases spanning the gap. The CDR3 DNA reads TGCAGCGTTGCGAGGGTAAATGAGCAGTTCTTC. It yields the protein CSVARVNEQFF.

This clonotype was seen a handful of times. The chain has TRBV20-1 and TRBJ2-7; possibly TRBD1 or TRBD2 for D (5 bases each). V lost 1 base to trimming and J lost 2 bases, with 12 bases between them. The CDR3 covers 14 residues. Germline V gene lookup returns CDR1 DFQATT and CDR2 SNEGSKA (reference sequence). The CDR3 DNA sequence: TGCAGTGCTAGAGCCCGGGACGGGCCCTACGAGCAGTACTTC. Its protein product is CSARARDGPYEQYF.

The chain joins TRBV5-1 to TRBJ1-4, with TRBD1 identical over 7 bases. This CDR3 region has 15 residues. Germline CDR1 is SGHRS and CDR2 is YFSETQ. The ends lost 2 bases at V and 8 bases at J; junction bases unmatched: 9. CDR3 protein: CASSFGQAAKEKLFF. DNA for the CDR3: TGCGCCAGCAGCTTTGGACAGGCAGCAAAAGAAAAACTGTTTTTT.

The chain is built from TRBV11-2 and TRBJ2-5; no clear D gene. Deletions cut 3 bases from V and 2 bases from J, with 10 bases between. Germline CDR1 and CDR2: SGHAT and FQNNGV. This CDR3 spans 14 amino acids. CDR3 in DNA: TGTGCCAGCAGCTTGAACTACCTACAAGAGACCCAGTACTTC. Protein sequence: CASSLNYLQETQYF.

V gene TRBV9 combines with J gene TRBJ1-1; maybe TRBD1 (5 bases). Germline CDR1 SGDLS, CDR2 YYNGEE. The CDR3 covers 16 residues. Trimming removed 4 bases at V and 2 bases at J, with 18 bases between. This CDR3 is CASSNPGGGLNTEAFF. CDR3 bases: TGTGCCAGCAGCAACCCTGGGGGGGGATTAAACACTGAAGCTTTCTTT.

This clonotype was seen more than once but under ten times. The V call is TRBV20-1, the J call TRBJ2-2, with 7 bases identical to TRBD2. The V gene end was trimmed by 8 bases and the J gene end by 2 bases; junction bases not matched to a gene: 11. There are 15 residues in the CDR3. Germline V CDR1 and CDR2: DFQATT, SNEGSKA (reference sequence). CDR3 residues: CSSSSGGSNTGELFF. CDR3 coding DNA: TGCAGTTCCAGTTCCGGGGGGAGTAACACCGGGGAGCTGTTTTTT.

The rearrangement joins TRBV6-1 to TRBJ2-1, with TRBD1 identical over 7 bases. The J call could be wrong; TRBJ2-7 is a better fit for the DNA end. CDR1 and CDR2 (germline): MNHNS, SASEGT. The CDR3 totals 16 residues. For the CDR3, the DNA is TGTGCCAGCAGTGCATTTACCGGGACAGCGACCTACGAGCAGTACTTC. It codes for CASSAFTGTATYEQYF.

This clonotype was observed a few times. The chain employs TRBV12-3 or TRBV12-4 and TRBJ2-5; 7 nucleotides align to TRBD1. CDR3 length equals 14 residues. After removal of 3 bases from V and 9 bases from J, the junction contained 10 bases not matched to a gene. In DNA, the CDR3 is TGTGCCAGCAGTTTTGGCAGCTACGACAGGGCCCAGTACTTC. Amino acid sequence: CASSFGSYDRAQYF.

The J gene is TRBJ1-6, the V gene TRBV20-1; D gene unclear. CDR1 DFQATT and CDR2 SNEGSKA come from the germline V gene (reference sequence). V gave up 6 bases and J gave up 6 bases, with 12 bases separating them. The CDR3 totals 13 residues. Written as DNA, the CDR3 is TGCAGTGCGCGGGTCTCTCCTAATTCACCCCTCCACTTT. This codes for CSARVSPNSPLHF.

The chain links TRBV7-2 to TRBJ2-1; maybe TRBD2 (6 bases). Between the trimmed V and J ends, which lost 0 bases and 0 bases, there was a span of 9 bases. Germline assignment: CDR1 SGHTA and CDR2 FQGNSA. CDR3 length equals 16 residues. The CDR3 nucleotides read TGTGCCAGCAGCTTAGCGGGACTCCCCTCCTACAATGAGCAGTTCTTC. Protein product: CASSLAGLPSYNEQFF.